This T cell receptor beta chain was retrieved from a study of shared clonotypes between healthy human individuals. Only in-frame clones appear in the TCRdb table, and some are missing; sequencing was by immunoSEQ multiplex PCR. The repertoire includes 950,000 to 1,200,000 clones, 70% to 85% of them detected once, and roughly 0.83% sits in the top ten. Germline V gene data show CDR1 as SEHNR and CDR2 as FQNEAQ (reference sequence). The ends were cut back, 5 bases at V and 1 base at J, with 20 bases in the middle. The CDR3 has 17 residues. V is TRBV7-9 and J is TRBJ1-1; weak D call: TRBD1 (6 bases). This TCR came from a man aged 18 to 30 in good health. Some clones in this sample may be carry-over from other donors' samples. Sequencing used memory CD4+ T cells from PBMCs. Subset noted: CD45RA-negative fraction. Here the CDR3 reads CASSPPSTGQWNTEAFF. The CDR3 DNA is TGTGCCAGCAGCCCCCCCAGCACAGGGCAATGGAACACTGAAGCTTTCTTT.